The clone carrying this T cell receptor (beta chain) was seen a single time. The CDR3 is 19 residues long. The germline gives CDR1 KGHSH, CDR2 LQKENI. V lost 5 bases to trimming and J lost 0 bases; unmatched junction nucleotides: 13. The data are from a study of long-term antiretroviral therapy in people with HIV. Survey level was the resolution at which the v3.0 immunoSEQ assay ran. Profiled with immunoSEQ multiplex PCR; TCRdb holds only in-frame clones, not every one. The sample carries about 38,000 clones, around 85% recorded once. The receptor's source is a man between 18 and 35 years old with HIV. Sequencing used unsorted PBMCs, obtained 1.5 years after starting antiretroviral therapy. V usage is TRBV18 and J usage is TRBJ2-6; TRBD1 matches 7 bases. CDR3 protein: CASSSTTGDVPSGANVLTF. CDR3 DNA: TGTGCCAGCTCATCTACTACAGGGGACGTCCCCTCTGGGGCCAACGTCCTGACTTTC.